The rows below give T cell receptor beta chains drawn from one sample of a study of T cell responses to AZD1222 COVID-19 vaccine. This table comes from immunoSEQ multiplex PCR, and its TCRdb copy is limited to in-frame clones, with some not included. The profile covers approximately 150,000 clones, with 94% appearing a single time and around 1.3% taken by the ten largest. The material sequenced was peripheral blood, taken on day 0 of AZD1222 vaccination. The receptors here all came from an adult in good health. Each CDR3 is given with its conserved first and last residue. Fields, in order: V gene, D gene, J gene, clone size, CDR3 protein, CDR3 DNA. D genes are given only for firm matches. Some rows mark clone size as missing; the rest say once, few, many or name a class of expanded clone.

v_gene: TRBV19
d_gene: NA
j_gene: TRBJ2-1
abundance: NA
CDR3aa: CASSIRQGHNEQFF
CDR3nt: TGTGCCAGTAGTATACGGCAGGGCCACAATGAGCAGTTCTTC

v_gene: TRBV7-8
d_gene: NA
j_gene: TRBJ2-2
abundance: NA
CDR3aa: CASSPRPRRDLNTGELFF
CDR3nt: TGTGCCAGCAGCCCCCGCCCGCGCCGGGACTTAAACACCGGGGAGCTGTTTTTT

v_gene: TRBV19
d_gene: NA
j_gene: TRBJ1-5
abundance: NA
CDR3aa: CASSITDSNQPQHF
CDR3nt: TGTGCCAGTAGTATTACGGATAGCAATCAGCCCCAGCATTTT

v_gene: TRBV28
d_gene: NA
j_gene: TRBJ1-1
abundance: once
CDR3aa: CASRKQGIVEAFF
CDR3nt: TGTGCCAGCAGGAAACAGGGTATTGTTGAAGCTTTCTTT

v_gene: TRBV28
d_gene: TRBD2
j_gene: TRBJ2-2
abundance: few
CDR3aa: CASSSGGSTGELFF
CDR3nt: TGTGCCAGCAGTTCGGGGGGAAGCACCGGGGAGCTGTTTTTT

v_gene: TRBV7-2
d_gene: NA
j_gene: TRBJ1-5
abundance: NA
CDR3aa: CASGVAGNNQPQHF
CDR3nt: TGTGCCAGTGGGGTGGCAGGGAACAATCAGCCCCAGCATTTT

v_gene: TRBV30
d_gene: TRBD2
j_gene: TRBJ2-1
abundance: NA
CDR3aa: CAWSVSLGSGSHNEQFF
CDR3nt: TGTGCCTGGAGTGTATCACTGGGGAGCGGGAGCCACAATGAGCAGTTCTTC

v_gene: TRBV2
d_gene: TRBD1
j_gene: TRBJ1-5
abundance: NA
CDR3aa: CASSVTGGNQPQHF
CDR3nt: TGTGCCAGCAGCGTGACAGGGGGCAATCAGCCCCAGCATTTT

v_gene: TRBV6-5
d_gene: TRBD2
j_gene: TRBJ2-1
abundance: NA
CDR3aa: CASSPRGSYNEQFF
CDR3nt: TGTGCCAGCAGTCCCCGCGGGAGCTACAATGAGCAGTTCTTC

v_gene: TRBV10-2
d_gene: TRBD1
j_gene: TRBJ1-5
abundance: NA
CDR3aa: CARLGQKLNQPQHF
CDR3nt: TGCGCCAGATTGGGACAGAAACTCAATCAGCCCCAGCATTTT

v_gene: TRBV5-1
d_gene: NA
j_gene: TRBJ1-6
abundance: NA
CDR3aa: CASSLGGPYNSPLHF
CDR3nt: TGCGCCAGCAGCTTGGGGGGTCCCTATAATTCACCCCTCCACTTT

v_gene: TRBV6-6
d_gene: TRBD1
j_gene: TRBJ2-3
abundance: NA
CDR3aa: CASSSGDSPTDTQYF
CDR3nt: TGTGCCAGCAGTTCCGGGGACAGTCCCACAGATACGCAGTATTTT

v_gene: TRBV20-1
d_gene: NA
j_gene: TRBJ1-1
abundance: NA
CDR3aa: CSAPGGTEAFF
CDR3nt: TGCAGTGCTCCGGGGGGGACTGAAGCTTTCTTT

v_gene: TRBV7-9
d_gene: TRBD1
j_gene: TRBJ1-2
abundance: NA
CDR3aa: CASRQGAQILYGYTF
CDR3nt: TGTGCCAGCAGGCAGGGGGCGCAGATTCTCTATGGCTACACCTTC

v_gene: TRBV19
d_gene: NA
j_gene: TRBJ1-1
abundance: NA
CDR3aa: CASKPRQELNTEAFF
CDR3nt: TGTGCCAGTAAACCGAGACAGGAGTTAAACACTGAAGCTTTCTTT

v_gene: TRBV28
d_gene: NA
j_gene: TRBJ2-1
abundance: NA
CDR3aa: CASSSPGTEQFF
CDR3nt: TGTGCCAGCAGTTCCCCCGGGACAGAGCAGTTCTTC

v_gene: TRBV5-4
d_gene: TRBD1
j_gene: TRBJ2-2
abundance: NA
CDR3aa: CASSWGQGETGELFF
CDR3nt: TGTGCCAGCAGCTGGGGACAGGGAGAGACCGGGGAGCTGTTTTTT

v_gene: TRBV6-5
d_gene: TRBD1
j_gene: TRBJ1-4
abundance: NA
CDR3aa: CASSDREGEKLFF
CDR3nt: TGTGCCAGCAGCGACAGGGAGGGTGAAAAACTGTTTTTT

v_gene: TRBV3-1/TRBV3-2
d_gene: NA
j_gene: TRBJ1-5
abundance: NA
CDR3aa: CASSLAVNQPQHF
CDR3nt: TGTGCCAGCAGCCTGGCAGTCAATCAGCCCCAGCATTTT

v_gene: TRBV5-4
d_gene: TRBD2
j_gene: TRBJ2-5
abundance: NA
CDR3aa: CASSPPGLAVQETQYF
CDR3nt: TGTGCCAGCAGCCCACCGGGACTAGCTGTTCAAGAGACCCAGTACTTC

v_gene: TRBV7-2
d_gene: NA
j_gene: TRBJ2-1
abundance: once
CDR3aa: CASSGRKGVNEQFF
CDR3nt: TGTGCCAGCAGCGGCAGAAAGGGGGTGAATGAGCAGTTCTTC

v_gene: TRBV12-5
d_gene: NA
j_gene: TRBJ1-2
abundance: NA
CDR3aa: CASGTTGYGYTF
CDR3nt: TGTGCTAGTGGTACCACAGGGTATGGCTACACCTTC

v_gene: TRBV5-6
d_gene: NA
j_gene: TRBJ1-1
abundance: NA
CDR3aa: CASSLGVRLNTEAFF
CDR3nt: TGTGCCAGCAGCTTGGGGGTCAGGCTGAACACTGAAGCTTTCTTT

v_gene: TRBV25-1
d_gene: NA
j_gene: TRBJ1-1
abundance: NA
CDR3aa: CASSEYWQGTGTEAFF
CDR3nt: TGTGCCAGCAGTGAATATTGGCAGGGGACGGGCACTGAAGCTTTCTTT

v_gene: TRBV5-1
d_gene: NA
j_gene: TRBJ1-1
abundance: NA
CDR3aa: CASGVTGEAFF
CDR3nt: TGCGCCAGCGGGGTTACAGGGGAAGCTTTCTTT

v_gene: TRBV3-1/TRBV3-2
d_gene: NA
j_gene: TRBJ1-2
abundance: NA
CDR3aa: CASSLGGFLGYTF
CDR3nt: TGTGCCAGCAGCCTGGGGGGGTTCTTGGGCTACACCTTC

v_gene: TRBV25-1
d_gene: TRBD1
j_gene: TRBJ1-1
abundance: once
CDR3aa: CASSEGSGTGWDEAFF
CDR3nt: TGTGCCAGCAGTGAAGGTTCTGGGACAGGTTGGGATGAAGCTTTCTTT

v_gene: TRBV5-4
d_gene: TRBD2
j_gene: TRBJ2-5
abundance: few
CDR3aa: CASSLELAGVYQETQYF
CDR3nt: TGTGCCAGCAGCCTGGAACTAGCGGGGGTGTACCAAGAGACCCAGTACTTC

v_gene: TRBV6-5
d_gene: TRBD1
j_gene: TRBJ1-4
abundance: NA
CDR3aa: CASSYRTGGIEKLFF
CDR3nt: TGTGCCAGCAGTTACCGGACAGGGGGCATTGAAAAACTGTTTTTT

v_gene: TRBV10-3
d_gene: NA
j_gene: TRBJ2-2
abundance: few
CDR3aa: CAIRPGTQGLSGELFF
CDR3nt: TGTGCCATCAGACCCGGGACCCAGGGGTTGTCCGGGGAGCTGTTTTTT

v_gene: TRBV7-6
d_gene: TRBD1
j_gene: TRBJ1-2
abundance: once
CDR3aa: CASSDTGGQGYTF
CDR3nt: TGTGCCAGCAGCGATACAGGGGGTCAAGGCTACACCTTC

v_gene: TRBV28
d_gene: NA
j_gene: TRBJ1-2
abundance: few
CDR3aa: CASSPMIANYGYTF
CDR3nt: TGTGCCAGCAGCCCTATGATAGCTAACTATGGCTACACCTTC

v_gene: TRBV7-9
d_gene: TRBD1
j_gene: TRBJ1-3
abundance: NA
CDR3aa: CASSLSGGYSGNTIYF
CDR3nt: TGTGCCAGCAGCTTATCAGGGGGTTACTCTGGAAACACCATATATTTT

v_gene: TRBV4-1
d_gene: TRBD1
j_gene: TRBJ1-5
abundance: NA
CDR3aa: CASSPGDRNQPQHF
CDR3nt: TGCGCCAGCAGCCCAGGGGACAGAAATCAGCCCCAGCATTTT

v_gene: TRBV2
d_gene: TRBD1
j_gene: TRBJ1-1
abundance: NA
CDR3aa: CASNGQGLNTEAFF
CDR3nt: TGTGCCAGCAATGGACAGGGACTGAACACTGAAGCTTTCTTT

v_gene: TRBV27
d_gene: NA
j_gene: TRBJ1-1
abundance: NA
CDR3aa: CASSLTVNTEAFF
CDR3nt: TGTGCCAGCAGTCTGACAGTGAACACTGAAGCTTTCTTT

v_gene: TRBV19
d_gene: TRBD1
j_gene: TRBJ1-6
abundance: NA
CDR3aa: CASSQGGGSYNSPLHF
CDR3nt: TGTGCCAGTTCCCAGGGGGGTGGCTCCTATAATTCACCCCTCCACTTT